This T cell receptor beta chain was recorded in a study of T cell responses to AZD1222 COVID-19 vaccine (dated by TCRdb to the early 2020s). For context, the study as a whole: AZD1222 recipients with second doses at about 4 weeks or about 12 weeks were pooled, because spike-specific TCR depth and breadth did not differ between schedules. Trial participants were enrolled into age subgroups of 18-55, 56-69 and 70-plus years, which contained roughly 140, 27 and 60 TCR-sequenced participants, respectively. TCR sequencing was performed for 230 to 250 trial participants, of whom about 210 were given two doses of AZD1222 and approximately 26 were given two doses of MenACWY control vaccine. Broader findings and caveats from the paper: Only five or six AZD1222 recipients were SARS-CoV-2 seropositive at baseline, limiting conclusions about previously exposed vaccinees. Epitopes outside the regions mutated in the B.1.351 and B.1.1.7 variants were reportedly recognized by nearly half of the unique spike-specific TCRs. Most participants were white British and females outnumbered males, and the authors suggested that clonal diversity may have been underestimated. After two AZD1222 doses, both the breadth and the depth of spike-specific TCRs were significantly higher than at day 0 and than in MenACWY recipients. Because no day 14 peak-response samples were available, the repertoires could be characterized only after the peak T cell response. Vaccine-associated CD4 TCRs spanned the whole spike protein, with dominant responses in regions 160-218 and 743-854. The 56-69-year group was small, and its depth increase did not reach significance, likely because of low power.

Points on this clone: Its antigen has not been determined. Within one base of it there is no much larger clone, and no base qualities were kept.

The CDR3 regions of human TCRbeta chains were subjected to immunosequencing. As for the original processing: TCRs in the repertoires were matched against a reference library of SARS-CoV-2-specific TCRs that had been generated with the MIRA antigen-specificity platform. Breadth was defined as the fraction of unique TCRs that were SARS-CoV-2-associated, and depth was defined as the fraction of total T cells that were SARS-CoV-2-associated. Using the MIRA data, every spike-specific TCR was mapped to the spike region that the TCR reacted to and assigned to either a CD4 or a CD8 class. Log10-transformed breadth and depth values were compared by one-way ANOVA with Sidak's multiple comparisons tests. As stored in TCRdb, this immuneACCESS dataset retains in-frame rearrangements with V and J assigned. A fraction of the clones does not appear; measured against another copy, unresolved V genes explain less than half of the discrepancy, and the remainder lacks a known reason. V, J and clone size derive from that table, while D and trimming were established from the DNA sequence. The sample table shows about 120,000 clones, and roughly 91% are seen once. The ten largest account for 1% to 1.5% of the sample.

From the cysteine up to the phenylalanine, the CDR3 has a length of 13 residues. The kept DNA is CDR3 alone, 39 bases in frame from the first base. V is cut back by 8 bases and J by 8 bases, with 9 bases in the junction unmatched. CDR1 and CDR2 were assigned from the germline V gene (reference sequence) as GTSNPN and SVGIG. The intended sense of this specimen's time point label: baseline before first vaccination. Vaccinee samples came from UK trials COV001 and COV002, including a single-blind randomized controlled phase 2/3 trial of AZD1222 (ChAdOx1 nCoV-19) in healthy adults. For TCRbeta chain sequencing, PBMC samples were collected from trial participants at day 0 and at day 28 after the second dose.

The clonotype comes from an adult in good health. The chain was built from TRBV30 and TRBJ2-1; TRBD2 aligns with 10 central bases. The material was peripheral blood, obtained on day 0 of AZD1222 vaccination. The CDR3 loop reads CARTSGLRDEQFF. The DNA sequence is as follows: TGTGCCAGGACTAGCGGTTTAAGGGATGAGCAGTTCTTC.